The 12 T cell receptor beta chains reported below all come from one sample, sequenced in a study of cytomegalovirus exposure and HLA in healthy donors. In the PCR, 60 Vbeta and 13 Jbeta primers were used. Profiled with immunoSEQ multiplex PCR; TCRdb holds only in-frame clones, not every one. The table records 150,000 to 200,000 clones, around 75% of them present only once. The specimen sequenced was PBMCs. These receptors were taken from a male donor in good health and CMV-seronegative.

The chain combines TRBV5-4 with TRBJ1-1; maybe TRBD1 (5 bases). The germline gives CDR1 SGHNT, CDR2 YYREEE (reference sequence). Trimming shortened V by 1 base and J by 8 bases, and 12 bases separated the two germline ends. The CDR3 extends over 13 amino acids. The CDR3 nucleotides read TGTGCCAGCAGCTTGTCGGGGGGAGGGGAAGCTTTCTTT. Amino acid sequence: CASSLSGGGEAFF.

This chain uses TRBV29-1 with TRBJ2-2; 8 bases align to TRBD1. The V gene end was trimmed by 7 bases and the J gene end by 1 base; junction bases not matched to a gene: 5. Germline loops: CDR1 SQVTM, CDR2 ANQGSEA. The CDR3 runs to 14 residues. CDR3: CSARTGLNTGELFF. The CDR3 coding sequence is TGCAGCGCTAGGACAGGGCTGAACACCGGGGAGCTGTTTTTT.

This clone appeared once. The chain combines TRBV2 with TRBJ1-2; 9 bases map to TRBD1. The J segment lost 6 bases and the V segment lost 4 bases, leaving 6 bases of the junction unmatched. The CDR3 loop spans 14 amino acids. Germline-derived CDR1 and CDR2 are SNHLY and FYNNEI. The CDR3: CASSATQGADGYTF. As DNA, the CDR3 is TGTGCCAGCAGTGCAACACAGGGGGCTGATGGCTACACCTTC.

The table lists this clone with a few counts. This chain links TRBV6-6 with TRBJ2-5; D is perhaps TRBD2 (6 bases). The CDR3 is 12 amino acids. CDR1 is MNHNY and CDR2 is SVGAGI in the germline V gene (reference sequence). V lost 6 bases and J lost 5, with 10 bases in between. In DNA form, the CDR3 reads TGTGCCAGCAGCGGAAGCGGGGAGACCCAGTACTTC. Protein product: CASSGSGETQYF.

The rearrangement joins TRBV7-3 to TRBJ2-1, with 13 bases identical to TRBD2. Germline V lookup: CDR1 SGHTA, CDR2 FQGTGA. Trimming took 4 bases from V and 5 from J; bases not matched to a gene: 5. This CDR3 is 16 amino acids long. CDR3 bases: TGTGCCAGCAGCTCGGCCGGGACTAGCGGGGACAATGAGCAGTTCTTC. Encoded protein: CASSSAGTSGDNEQFF.

V usage is TRBV28 and J usage is TRBJ1-2, with 7 positions matching TRBD1. CDR3 size: 13 residues. V dropped 5 bases and J dropped 8; count of bases not matched to a gene: 8. Germline CDR1 and CDR2: MDHEN and SYDVKM. This CDR3 is CASSPDRVEGYTF. CDR3 coding DNA: TGTGCCAGCAGTCCTGACAGGGTGGAGGGCTACACCTTC.

The J gene is TRBJ1-1, the V gene TRBV18; D is uncertain. The germline V gene encodes CDR1 KGHSH and CDR2 LQKENI. CDR3 length: 15 residues. Deletions cut 6 bases from V and 1 base from J, with 15 bases between. CDR3: CASSLVSGQNTEAFF. CDR3 sequence (DNA): TGTGCCAGCTCGCTCGTCTCGGGTCAGAACACTGAAGCTTTCTTT. The full variable domain, its missing parts supplied by reference TRBV18 and TRBJ1-1, is NAGVMQNPRHLVRRRGQEARLRCSPMKGHSHVYWYRQLPEEGLKFMVYLQKENIIDESGMPKERFSAEFPKEGPSILRIQQVVRGDSAAYFCASSLVSGQNTEAFFGQGTRLTVV.

The chain is built from TRBV5-1 and TRBJ1-5; 7 nucleotides line up with TRBD1. CDR1 and CDR2 from the germline V gene are SGHRS and YFSETQ. The CDR3 contains 14 residues. Germline trimming cut 0 bases from V and 5 bases from J; bases unmatched to any gene: 2. The CDR3 protein is CASSLAQGDQPQHF. CDR3 nucleotide sequence: TGCGCCAGCAGCTTGGCCCAGGGGGATCAGCCCCAGCATTTT. Together with reference TRBV5-1 and TRBJ1-5, the CDR3 gives the full variable domain: KAGVTQTPRYLIKTRGQQVTLSCSPISGHRSVSWYQQTPGQGLQFLFEYFSETQRNKGNFPGRFSGRQFSNSRSEMNVSTLELGDSALYLCASSLAQGDQPQHFGDGTRLSIL.

This clone was counted a single time. The chain carries TRBV5-6 and TRBJ1-3; tentatively, D is TRBD1 (6 bases). V lost 2 bases and J lost 7, with 16 bases in between. Germline V lookup: CDR1 SGHDT, CDR2 YYEEEE. The CDR3 runs to 15 residues. For the CDR3, the DNA is TGTGCCAGCAGCTTAGTGTGGGGGACACTGAACACCATATATTTT. Amino acids: CASSLVWGTLNTIYF.

The chain employs TRBV9 and TRBJ2-2, with D possibly TRBD2 on 5 matching bases. Deletions cut 0 bases from V and 6 bases from J, with 9 bases between. CDR3 length equals 14 residues. CDR1 is SGDLS, CDR2 YYNGEE, per germline. The CDR3 nucleotides read TGTGCCAGCAGCGTAGGAGGGCCATCCGGGGAGCTGTTTTTT. It is translated as CASSVGGPSGELFF.

This clone has only a few counts. The chain links TRBV25-1 to TRBJ2-1; 10 nucleotides match TRBD1. The germline CDR1 and CDR2 sequences are MGHDK and SYGVNS. Trimming removed 7 bases from V and 10 bases from J; junction bases left unmatched: 13. The CDR3 has 15 residues. CDR3 sequence: CASMDPGQGTGEQFF. CDR3 DNA: TGTGCCAGCATGGACCCGGGACAGGGGACGGGGGAGCAGTTCTTC.

The chain carries TRBV5-4 and TRBJ2-6; tentative D call: TRBD2 (6 bases). Germline values: CDR1 SGHNT, CDR2 YYREEE (reference sequence). This CDR3 is 14 amino acids long. V was shortened by 6 bases and J by 1 base, with 8 bases between the two germline ends. CDR3: CASTRGSGANVLTF. The CDR3 DNA reads as TGTGCCAGCACCCGGGGGTCTGGGGCCAACGTCCTGACTTTC.